The T cell receptor beta chain under discussion was sequenced for a study of shared clonotypes between healthy human individuals. The V and J ends lost 3 bases and 1 base, in that order; junction bases with no gene match: 7. Germline-derived CDR1 and CDR2 are LNHDA and SQIVND (reference sequence). The CDR3 runs to 16 residues. A CD45RA+ naive subset and a CD45RA-negative memory subset were split from CD4+ cells. Replicate PCRs from sorted subsets contained roughly 200 ng DNA, which is 31,000 or so T cell genomes. Repertoires were generated with immunoSEQ multiplex PCR, while TCRdb's copy carries only in-frame clones and drops some. The repertoire has about 2.4 million clones, approximately 94% of them found once; the top ten carry 0.36%.

This chain links TRBV19 with TRBJ2-5; 8 nucleotides agree with TRBD2. The clonotype originates from a man younger than 35 in good health. Some clones in this sample may be carry-over from other donors' samples. Sequenced: naive CD4+ T cells from PBMCs. Regarding subset: CD45RA+ positively selected. CDR3 protein: CASSMTLAGPQETQYF. CDR3 sequence (DNA): TGTGCCAGTAGTATGACGCTAGCGGGCCCCCAAGAGACCCAGTACTTC.